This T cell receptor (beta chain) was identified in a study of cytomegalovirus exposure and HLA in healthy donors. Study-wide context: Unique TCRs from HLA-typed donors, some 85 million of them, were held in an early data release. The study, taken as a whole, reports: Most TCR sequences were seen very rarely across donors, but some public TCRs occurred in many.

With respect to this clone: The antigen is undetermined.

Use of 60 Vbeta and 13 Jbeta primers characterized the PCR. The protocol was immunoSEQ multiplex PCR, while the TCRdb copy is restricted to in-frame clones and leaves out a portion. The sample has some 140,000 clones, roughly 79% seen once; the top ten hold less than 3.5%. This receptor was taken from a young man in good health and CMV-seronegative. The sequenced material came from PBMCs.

This CDR3 reads CASSYSEGDSEAFF. In nucleotides, the CDR3 is TGTGCCAGCAGTTACTCAGAGGGGGATTCAGAAGCTTTCTTT. This chain links TRBV6-6 with TRBJ1-1; TRBD1 might be the D (6 bases). V lost 0 bases and J 8 bases, leaving 13 bases between the germline ends. The CDR3 has 14 amino acids. CDR1 is MNHNY and CDR2 is SVGAGI in the germline V gene (reference sequence).